This TCR beta chain was found in a study of T cells after yellow fever vaccination. General study points: After the booster, approximately 95% of CD4 and 88% of CD8 primary-response clones were re-detected. The secondary response was weaker but peaked faster, day 5 versus 15.

As regards this clonotype: The antigen is unknown.

V dropped 2 bases and J dropped 1 base, with 12 bases sitting between them. The V gene's germline CDR1 is MGHRA and CDR2 YSYEKL. The CDR3 length is 15 residues. MiXCR, applied by TCRdb to the 5' RACE reads, yields one record per CDR3 protein. In the table there are 300,000 to 350,000 distinct CDR3 sequences, 3% to 4.5% of which are singletons. The source was PBMCs, collected 5 days after the yellow fever booster vaccination. The clonotype was recovered from a man between 18 and 29 years old who received the YFV17D yellow fever vaccine. The chain combines TRBV4-1 with TRBJ2-7; D unresolved. CDR3 region: CASSQFSDPSYEQYV. CDR3 nucleotide sequence: TGCGCCAGCAGCCAATTCTCTGACCCTTCCTACGAGCAGTACGTC.